The 32 T cell receptor beta chains listed next were all sequenced from one sample in a study of cytomegalovirus exposure and HLA in healthy donors. The PCR used 60 Vbeta and 13 Jbeta primers. The method was immunoSEQ multiplex PCR; TCRdb's version includes in-frame clones alone and lacks a portion of them. The data contain 150,000 to 200,000 clones, about 80% of them singletons. Sequencing input: PBMCs. The receptors derive from a woman aged 40 to 49 in good health and CMV-seronegative.

The rearrangement links TRBV5-4 to TRBJ2-1, with 8 bases fitting TRBD1. CDR1 is SGHNT and CDR2 is YYREEE in the germline V gene (reference sequence). This CDR3 spans 13 amino acids. With 0 bases clipped from V and 7 bases from J, the junction kept 0 bases outside the gene matches. CDR3 in DNA: TGTGCCAGCAGCTTGGACAGGGGGAATGAGCAGTTCTTC. This codes for CASSLDRGNEQFF.

The chain combines TRBV18 with TRBJ2-7, with TRBD2 matching 7 bases. This CDR3 spans 14 amino acids. Germline lookup yields CDR1 KGHSH and CDR2 LQKENI. The V segment lost 6 bases and the J segment 2 bases; nucleotides outside the gene matches: 7. The DNA of the CDR3 is TGTGCCAGCTCCCCAACGGGAGGCGCCTACGAGCAGTACTTC. It yields the protein CASSPTGGAYEQYF.

The V call is TRBV7-9, the J call TRBJ2-1; 8 bases are a match to TRBD1. This CDR3 comprises 14 residues. With 6 bases clipped from V and 6 bases from J, the junction kept 7 bases outside the gene matches. Germline V lookup: CDR1 SEHNR, CDR2 FQNEAQ (reference sequence). The CDR3 spells CASSWTGLSNEQFF. Here the CDR3 DNA reads TGTGCCAGCAGTTGGACAGGGCTATCCAATGAGCAGTTCTTC.

This clone was recorded once. The chain carries TRBV19 and TRBJ1-2; 7 bases are shared with TRBD1. Trimming cost V 5 bases and J 5 bases; bases outside gene matches: 11. The CDR3 is 15 amino acids. Germline-derived CDR1 and CDR2 are LNHDA and SQIVND (reference sequence). The CDR3: CASSASGTVFYGYTF. CDR3 sequence (DNA): TGTGCCAGTAGTGCCTCCGGGACAGTATTTTATGGCTACACCTTC.

This chain uses TRBV2 with TRBJ2-3, with no clear D. The CDR3 length is 12 residues. Germline CDR1 SNHLY, CDR2 FYNNEI. V dropped 7 bases and J dropped 4 bases, with 9 bases sitting between them. The DNA for the CDR3 is TGTGCCAGCACAACGGAGTCAGATACGCAGTATTTT. It encodes CASTTESDTQYF.

J is TRBJ1-6 and V is TRBV30, with 8 positions matching TRBD1. The CDR3 runs to 14 residues. The V gene end was trimmed by 2 bases and the J gene end by 7 bases; junction bases not matched to a gene: 4. Germline CDR1 GTSNPN, CDR2 SVGIG (reference sequence). CDR3 in DNA: TGTGCCTGGAGTCCCAGGGGGCGCAATTCACCCCTCCACTTT. This encodes CAWSPRGRNSPLHF.

The chain's CDR3 is CASGRGGRAGEQFF. The CDR3 DNA sequence: TGCGCCTCCGGGCGCGGCGGGAGGGCGGGTGAGCAGTTCTTC. The V and J genes are TRBV10-2 and TRBJ2-1; 9 bases agree with TRBD2. The CDR3 sequence is 14 residues long. CDR1 and CDR2 (germline): WSHSY, SAAADI. The J segment lost 9 bases and the V segment lost 11 bases, leaving 14 bases of the junction unmatched.

This chain uses TRBV9 with TRBJ1-3, with D uncertain. Germline V gene sequence: CDR1 SGDLS, CDR2 YYNGEE. Trimming removed 3 bases from V and 0 bases from J, with 7 bases in between. The CDR3 totals 14 residues. The CDR3 nucleotides are TGTGCCAGCAGCGGCCGCAGCTCTGGAAACACCATATATTTT. This codes for CASSGRSSGNTIYF.

Only one count was recorded for this clone. V is TRBV5-1 and J is TRBJ1-2; D is perhaps TRBD1 (6 bases). V lost 7 bases and J 4 bases, leaving 14 bases between the germline ends. Germline-derived CDR1 and CDR2 are SGHRS and YFSETQ. The CDR3 length is 13 residues. The CDR3 bases are TGCGCCAGCGCCAAGGACAGCCCCTATGGCTACACCTTC. This sequence encodes CASAKDSPYGYTF.

This clone was found once. J is TRBJ1-5 and V is TRBV12-5; D might be TRBD1 (6 bases). The germline V and J ends were trimmed by 7 bases and 2 bases, with 15 bases remaining between them. There are 15 residues in the CDR3. Per the germline V gene, CDR1 is LGHNT and CDR2 is FRNRAP. The CDR3 DNA reads TGTGCTAGTGCCTCGGGACACCTTGGCAATCAGCCCCAGCATTTT. Protein product: CASASGHLGNQPQHF.

The chain combines TRBV7-8 with TRBJ2-7; 7 bases align to TRBD2. J gave up 2 bases and V 5 bases, and 9 bases lay outside the gene matches. The CDR3 consists of 15 residues. The V gene's germline CDR1 is SGHVS and CDR2 FQNEAQ. As DNA, the CDR3 is TGTGCCAGCAGCCCCCCCGGGAGGAACCCCTACGAGCAGTACGTC. Translating gives CASSPPGRNPYEQYV.

This clone was seen a few times. V usage is TRBV5-6 and J usage is TRBJ2-7, with a weak D call TRBD2 (6 bases). The V gene lost 0 bases and the J gene lost 5 bases, with 9 bases spanning the gap. CDR1 and CDR2 (germline): SGHDT, YYEEEE. This CDR3 is 13 amino acids long. The CDR3 loop is CASSLGLENEQYV. The CDR3 bases are TGTGCCAGCAGCTTGGGACTAGAAAACGAGCAGTACGTC.

The chain employs TRBV29-1 and TRBJ1-1; no firm D call. The CDR3 is 12 amino acids. Per the germline V gene, CDR1 is SQVTM and CDR2 is ANQGSEA. The germline V and J ends were trimmed by 3 bases and 0 bases, with 5 bases remaining between them. The CDR3 bases are TGCAGCGTTGATCCAATGAACACTGAAGCTTTCTTT. Translated, it gives CSVDPMNTEAFF.

The chain joins TRBV5-1 to TRBJ2-1, with 12 bases lining up with TRBD2. Trimming at V came to 4 bases and at J to 8 bases, leaving 10 bases not matched to a gene. CDR1 is SGHRS and CDR2 is YFSETQ in the germline V gene. This CDR3 is built from 16 residues. The CDR3 DNA reads as TGCGCCAGCAGCACCGGCGCTAGCGGGAGGGCAGATGAGCAGTTCTTC. Its protein is CASSTGASGRADEQFF.

The gene calls are TRBV7-8 and TRBJ2-7; 12 nucleotides line up with TRBD2. The CDR3 has 16 amino acids. Germline loops: CDR1 SGHVS, CDR2 FQNEAQ. V shed 5 bases and J 6 bases; nucleotides not matched to a gene: 11. The DNA for the CDR3 is TGTGCCAGCAGCCCCCAGGGACTAGCGGGTATCGGCGAGCAGTACGTC. Translating it yields CASSPQGLAGIGEQYV.

This clone has just one count. One junction end does not reproduce the germline sequence, and a read error may be involved. The chain has TRBV7-2 and TRBJ1-2; TRBD1 is a possible D gene (6 bases). The germline gives CDR1 SGHTA, CDR2 FQGNSA. There are 13 residues in the CDR3. CDR3 DNA: TGTGCCAGCAACTTACCCGGGACAACGGGCTACACCTTC. Its translation: CASNLPGTTGYTF.

The gene calls are TRBV5-1 and TRBJ2-5; 8 bases match TRBD2. V dropped 7 bases and J dropped 5; count of bases not matched to a gene: 13. This CDR3 is 15 amino acids long. From germline, CDR1 is SGHRS and CDR2 YFSETQ. CDR3 DNA sequence: TGCGCCAGCGGACCTTTACAGGTAGCGGGGGAGACCCAGTACTTC. Translation: CASGPLQVAGETQYF.

V is TRBV11-3 and J is TRBJ1-1, with D maybe TRBD1 (5 bases). The CDR3 contains 13 residues. Trimming removed 5 bases from V and 3 bases from J, with 10 bases in between. Germline assignment: CDR1 SGHNT and CDR2 YENEEA. As DNA, the CDR3 is TGTGCCAGCAGCCTGGGGCAGCACACTGAAGCTTTCTTT. Translating gives CASSLGQHTEAFF.

This clone was picked up a small number of times. The chain links TRBV7-6 to TRBJ2-1, with D possibly TRBD2 on 7 matching bases. This CDR3 is 14 amino acids long. Germline V gene sequence: CDR1 SGHVS, CDR2 FNYEAQ. Trimming took 5 bases from V and 9 from J, leaving 17 bases between them. The chain's CDR3 is CASSLGGSGGEQFF. The CDR3 DNA is TGTGCCAGCAGCCTAGGGGGTTCGGGAGGTGAGCAGTTCTTC.

CDR3 amino acids: CASFGLALGEQFF. In DNA form, the CDR3 reads TGTGCCAGCTTTGGACTAGCGCTCGGTGAGCAGTTCTTC. This chain links TRBV16 with TRBJ2-1; 9 nucleotides align to TRBD2. Trimming removed 8 bases from V and 9 bases from J; junction bases left unmatched: 8. Per the germline V gene, CDR1 is KGHSY and CDR2 is FQNENV. The CDR3 is 13 amino acids.

The chain combines TRBV7-9 with TRBJ1-1; 8 nucleotides match TRBD1. The CDR3 runs 14 residues. Per the germline V gene, CDR1 is SEHNR and CDR2 is FQNEAQ (reference sequence). V lost 1 base to trimming and J lost 4 bases; unmatched junction nucleotides: 2. CDR3 loop: CASSLEGQGTEAFF. CDR3 nucleotide sequence: TGTGCCAGCAGCTTAGAAGGACAGGGCACTGAAGCTTTCTTT.

V usage is TRBV27 and J usage is TRBJ1-1, with D possibly being TRBD1 (6 bases). Germline CDR1 is MNHEY and CDR2 is SMNVEV (reference sequence). Trimming took off 4 bases at V and 2 bases at J, with 11 bases between the two ends. The CDR3 is 14 amino acids. The CDR3 region is CASSSRGRNTEAFF. The DNA for the CDR3 is TGTGCCAGCAGTTCGAGGGGGAGAAACACTGAAGCTTTCTTT.

The chain links TRBV18 to TRBJ1-2; D possibly corresponds to TRBD1 (6 bases). V was shortened by 1 base and J by 10 bases, with 10 bases between the two germline ends. The CDR3 has 12 amino acids. Germline assignment: CDR1 KGHSH and CDR2 LQKENI. The chain's CDR3 is CASSPRGLLYTF. CDR3 nucleotides: TGTGCCAGCTCACCACGGGGGCTTCTCTACACCTTC.

For the CDR3, the DNA is TGTGCCACCAGCAGGGGACTAGCGGGAACACAAGATACGCAGTATTTT. This gives the protein CATSRGLAGTQDTQYF. This chain connects TRBV15 to TRBJ2-3, with 13 positions matching TRBD2. Trimming at V came to 3 bases and at J to 5 bases, leaving 5 bases not matched to a gene. The V gene's germline CDR1 is LNHNV and CDR2 YYDKDF (reference sequence). The CDR3 sequence is 16 residues long.

The rearrangement links TRBV11-3 to TRBJ2-1; 10 bases are shared with TRBD2. V shed 5 bases, J shed 10 bases, and the junction held 8 bases outside the gene matches. This CDR3 spans 14 amino acids. Germline assignment: CDR1 SGHNT and CDR2 YENEEA. The chain's CDR3 is CASSPPGLALEQFF. In nucleotides, the CDR3 is TGTGCCAGCAGCCCGCCGGGACTAGCGTTGGAGCAGTTCTTC.

V gene TRBV5-4 combines with J gene TRBJ2-7, with TRBD2 matching over 8 bases. This CDR3 contains 15 residues. Germline CDR1 is SGHNT and CDR2 is YYREEE (reference sequence). J was trimmed by 0 bases and V by 4 bases; bases with no gene match: 6. In DNA form, the CDR3 reads TGTGCCAGCAGCCGAACTAGCGGAACCTCCTACGAGCAGTACTTC. Its protein is CASSRTSGTSYEQYF.

The rearrangement uses TRBV23-1 and TRBJ1-4; D is undetermined. TRBV23-1 is filed as an ORF, its function uncertain. This CDR3 is 16 amino acids long. V was clipped by 4 bases and J by 4 bases, with 16 bases between them. The DNA of the CDR3 is TGCGCCAGCAGTCCCGGTCCCAGACTCGGTAATGAAAAACTGTTTTTT. Residues: CASSPGPRLGNEKLFF.

The chain joins TRBV9 to TRBJ1-1, with TRBD1 matching over 11 bases. Germline loops: CDR1 SGDLS, CDR2 YYNGEE. V shed 4 bases, J shed 8 bases, and the junction held 10 bases outside the gene matches. This CDR3 is built from 15 residues. The CDR3 DNA follows: TGTGCCAGCAGCCCAAGGACAGGGGGCATCGGAGAAGCTTTCTTT. The encoded protein is CASSPRTGGIGEAFF.

The genes are TRBV2 and TRBJ1-3; D unclear. The germline V gene encodes CDR1 SNHLY and CDR2 FYNNEI. With 7 bases removed from V and 4 bases from J, the gap between germline ends came to 17 bases. The CDR3 contains 15 residues. The CDR3, as DNA: TGTGCCAGCACCATGAAGAGGAGTTCGGGAAACACCATATATTTT. This encodes CASTMKRSSGNTIYF.

This clone was counted between two and nine times. This chain joins TRBV10-1 and TRBJ2-7; perhaps TRBD1 as D (6 bases). The germline gives CDR1 WNHNN, CDR2 SYGVQD (reference sequence). This CDR3 has 14 residues. V was pared by 4 bases and J by 5 bases, with 15 bases between. CDR3 nucleotide sequence: TGCGCCAGCAGTGTTACCAGGGGCCCTCACGAGCAGTACGTC. Its protein is CASSVTRGPHEQYV.

The chain is built from TRBV27 and TRBJ1-5; D possibly corresponds to TRBD1 (5 bases). Trimming shortened V by 3 bases and J by 3 bases, and 9 bases separated the two germline ends. Germline V gives CDR1 MNHEY, CDR2 SMNVEV (reference sequence). The CDR3 sequence is 14 residues long. The CDR3 reads CASSFSRVNQPQHF. In nucleotides, the CDR3 is TGTGCCAGCAGTTTTAGCAGGGTCAATCAGCCCCAGCATTTT.

This clone was seen only once. This sequence joins TRBV25-1 and TRBJ1-4, with a weak D call TRBD1 (5 bases). CDR1 and CDR2 (germline): MGHDK, SYGVNS. V dropped 7 bases and J dropped 2 bases, with 8 bases sitting between them. CDR3 size: 13 residues. CDR3: CASTAGTNEKLFF. Here the CDR3 DNA reads TGTGCCAGCACAGCAGGGACTAATGAAAAACTGTTTTTT.